These T cell receptor beta chains were read from a single sample in a study of control samples from healthy donors and cancer patients. TCRdb's table, derived via immunoSEQ multiplex PCR, lists solely in-frame clones and lacks some. Of roughly 88,000 clones listed, about nine tenths are singletons. The sequenced sample was blood. The receptors come from a woman aged 30 to 39 in good health. Both conserved end residues are trimmed from each CDR3. Fields, in order: V gene, CDR3 protein.

V gene: TRBV19; CDR3 protein: ASSIMVRQLQDSNQPQH
V gene: TRBV3-1/TRBV3-2; CDR3 protein: ASSRSGSQETQY
V gene: TRBV19; CDR3 protein: ASSPRQGLWTEAF
V gene: TRBV6-2/TRBV6-3; CDR3 protein: ASSSRDSPRKALGYT
V gene: TRBV2; CDR3 protein: ASSDRGETQY
V gene: TRBV3-1/TRBV3-2; CDR3 protein: ASSRGTAENQPQH
V gene: TRBV7-9; CDR3 protein: ASRPDGMGGYT
V gene: TRBV5-1; CDR3 protein: ASSFGSGRLAIYEQY
V gene: TRBV5-8; CDR3 protein: ASSRQGTSGGALETQY
V gene: TRBV6-6; CDR3 protein: ASRNQKETQY
V gene: TRBV14; CDR3 protein: ASSQYMTSGSIYNEQF
V gene: TRBV6-6; CDR3 protein: ASSSPYRGPYNEQF
V gene: TRBV2; CDR3 protein: ARTILQGHNSGNTIY
V gene: TRBV7-9; CDR3 protein: ASSSPDLSGNTIY
V gene: TRBV14; CDR3 protein: ASSQGTRTTEAF
V gene: TRBV12-3/TRBV12-4; CDR3 protein: ASTTGRQPQH
V gene: TRBV13; CDR3 protein: ASSLGNEQY
V gene: TRBV7-2; CDR3 protein: ASSPRVGSQPQH
V gene: TRBV4-2; CDR3 protein: ASSQEIGTATEQY
V gene: TRBV11-2; CDR3 protein: ASSMARGKTEAF
V gene: TRBV27; CDR3 protein: ASSQPGQGNEKLF
V gene: TRBV15; CDR3 protein: ATSREGQGPYEQY
V gene: TRBV28; CDR3 protein: ASSFQGGNTEAF
V gene: TRBV5-6; CDR3 protein: ASSLGGPGANVLT
V gene: TRBV28; CDR3 protein: ASSTPAPGLAGNTDTQY
V gene: TRBV5-1; CDR3 protein: ASSLGTGAETQY
V gene: TRBV5-4; CDR3 protein: ASSGTGFNNEQF
V gene: TRBV6-1; CDR3 protein: ASSERWTSAYEQY
V gene: TRBV7-9; CDR3 protein: ASSSTSGGSAYEQY
V gene: TRBV9; CDR3 protein: ASSKLNTEAF
V gene: TRBV11-2; CDR3 protein: ASSLVPEYEQY
V gene: TRBV27; CDR3 protein: ASSPARGEAF
V gene: TRBV20-1; CDR3 protein: SASPSGNYYEQY
V gene: TRBV11-2; CDR3 protein: ASSPSREVHRYEQY
V gene: TRBV7-9; CDR3 protein: ASSLGGEWNSPLH
V gene: TRBV4-1; CDR3 protein: ASSQEGDSYNEQF
V gene: TRBV5-1; CDR3 protein: ASSYTGGADTEAF
V gene: TRBV7-9; CDR3 protein: ASSYGEWQPQH
V gene: TRBV18; CDR3 protein: ASSPRARAIANTGELF
V gene: TRBV2; CDR3 protein: ARSIVTSGKNIQY
V gene: TRBV30; CDR3 protein: AWKVLSGANVLT
V gene: TRBV7-9; CDR3 protein: ASSLRRSSYEQY
V gene: TRBV5-1; CDR3 protein: ATGVGNNEQF
V gene: TRBV3-1/TRBV3-2; CDR3 protein: ASSQTSASFDEQF